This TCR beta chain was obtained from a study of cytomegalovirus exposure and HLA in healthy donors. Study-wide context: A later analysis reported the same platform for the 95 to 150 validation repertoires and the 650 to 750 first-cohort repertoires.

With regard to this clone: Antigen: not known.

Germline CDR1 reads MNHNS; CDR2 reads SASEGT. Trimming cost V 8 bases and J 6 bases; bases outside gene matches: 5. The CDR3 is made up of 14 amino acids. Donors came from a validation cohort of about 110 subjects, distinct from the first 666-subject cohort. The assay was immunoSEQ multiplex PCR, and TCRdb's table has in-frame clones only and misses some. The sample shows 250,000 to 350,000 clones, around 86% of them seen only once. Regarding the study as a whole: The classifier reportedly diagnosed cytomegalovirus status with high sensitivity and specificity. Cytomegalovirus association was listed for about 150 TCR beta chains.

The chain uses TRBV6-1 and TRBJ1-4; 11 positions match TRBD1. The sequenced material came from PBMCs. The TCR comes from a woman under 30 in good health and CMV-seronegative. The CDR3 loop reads CASSSGQGDEKLFF. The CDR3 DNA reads TGTGCCAGCTCCTCGGGACAGGGGGATGAAAAACTGTTTTTT.